The clone carrying this T cell receptor (beta chain) was detected only a few times. Antigen specificity is unknown. Quantitative 5'-RACE with molecular barcodes generated TCR beta libraries. MiXCR, applied by TCRdb to the 5' RACE reads, yields one record per CDR3 protein. The table includes 250,000 to 350,000 distinct CDR3 sequences, roughly 8% detected once. The CDR3 is 15 amino acids. CDR1 is LGHDT, CDR2 YNNKEL, per germline (reference sequence). Trimming stripped 0 bases from V and 13 bases from J, with 18 bases between. These data are taken from a study of CD8 T cells in ankylosing spondylitis. Study findings and constraints: As reported, disease-linked clones showed significant enrichment in matched ankylosing spondylitis synovial fluid. Relatively rare in peripheral blood, disease-linked clones were also CD8+. Before this, some motif variants had been reported in reactive arthritis synovial fluid and blood. About 8 highly homologous variants made up a TCR beta motif that seemed to typify ankylosing spondylitis blood.

The chain recombines TRBV3-1 with TRBJ1-4, with D hard to call. Sequencing was carried out using blood, either unsorted or a sorted T cell fraction (not recorded which). The TCR originated in a male donor with ankylosing spondylitis. CDR3 region: CASSQDLASLPGLFF. As DNA, the CDR3 is TGTGCCAGCAGCCAAGATCTGGCCTCTCTACCAGGACTGTTTTTT.